Shown below are 24 T cell receptor beta chains from a single sample sequenced in a study of blood T cells in healthy people across ages. The second PCR ran roughly 7 to 12 cycles with a sample-barcoded 5' primer and J-beta primers. TCRdb reprocessed the 5' RACE reads with MiXCR, giving one entry per CDR3 protein. Of some 1.5 million distinct CDR3 sequences in the sample, 35% to 45% were seen once. Sequenced: blood. The receptor source for this set is a woman aged 18-35 years in good health.

This clonotype was detected only once. The chain joins TRBV27 to TRBJ1-2; no clear D gene. Germline V gene sequence: CDR1 MNHEY, CDR2 SMNVEV (reference sequence). Trimming shortened V by 2 bases and J by 4 bases, and 14 bases separated the two germline ends. CDR3 length equals 15 residues. DNA for the CDR3: TGTGCCAGCAGTTTAGCCCAGAGAAGCATCTATGGCTACACCTTC. Translating gives CASSLAQRSIYGYTF.

This clonotype appeared once. Sequence at one end of the junction differs from germline and may be a read error. CDR3 nucleotides: TGTGTCAGCAGCGTACTCACAACTAGCGCAGATACGCAGTATTTT. It encodes CVSSVLTTSADTQYF. The rearrangement joins TRBV9 to TRBJ2-3; the match to TRBD2 covers 7 bases. The CDR3 covers 15 residues. Germline V gives CDR1 SGDLS, CDR2 YYNGEE.

The chain joins TRBV7-8 to TRBJ2-1; D unclear. The V gene's germline CDR1 is SGHVS and CDR2 FQNEAQ. V was pared by 2 bases and J by 10 bases, with 12 bases between. This CDR3 is built from 13 residues. The CDR3 loop is CASSLYGSAEQFF. Written as DNA, the CDR3 is TGTGCCAGCAGCTTATACGGATCTGCAGAGCAGTTCTTC. The entire variable domain, with the rest obtained from reference TRBV7-8 and TRBJ2-1, is as follows: GAGVSQSPRYKVAKRGQDVALRCDPISGHVSLFWYQQALGQGPEFLTYFQNEAQLDKSGLPSDRFFAERPEGSVSTLKIQRTQQEDSAVYLCASSLYGSAEQFFGPGTRLTVL.

The chain carries TRBV15 and TRBJ2-7, with D unclear. The ends were cut back, 0 bases at V and 1 base at J, with 7 bases in the middle. CDR3 length equals 14 residues. In germline, CDR1 is LNHNV, CDR2 YYDKDF (reference sequence). The CDR3 sequence is CATSRDGASYEQYF. As DNA, the CDR3 is TGTGCCACCAGCAGAGATGGCGCTTCCTACGAGCAGTACTTC.

The rearrangement links TRBV7-2 to TRBJ2-4, with D perhaps being TRBD1 or TRBD2 (5 bases each). V dropped 5 bases and J dropped 8 bases, with 13 bases sitting between them. Germline V gene lookup returns CDR1 SGHTA and CDR2 FQGNSA. The CDR3 sequence is 13 residues long. The CDR3 loop is CASSQGRLDIQYF. The CDR3 coding sequence is TGTGCCAGCAGCCAGGGACGTTTGGACATTCAGTACTTC.

In its sample, this clonotype was seen a few times. The chain recombines TRBV29-1 with TRBJ2-7; D not resolved. The CDR3 is 13 amino acids. CDR1 is SQVTM, CDR2 ANQGSEA, per germline. V was pared by 4 bases and J by 1 base, with 11 bases between. The CDR3 spells CSVGFRLSYEQYF. DNA of the CDR3: TGCAGCGTTGGCTTCAGGCTTTCCTACGAGCAGTACTTC.

This clonotype was recorded a few times. The rearrangement joins TRBV7-2 to TRBJ1-2; D is ambiguous. The CDR3 sequence is 12 residues long. The V gene's germline CDR1 is SGHTA and CDR2 FQGNSA. Trimming pared 5 bases from V and 4 bases from J, leaving 8 bases between. CDR3 coding DNA: TGTGCCAGCAGCACCCACAGCTATGGCTACACCTTC. Its protein is CASSTHSYGYTF. The complete variable domain, with remaining parts taken from reference TRBV7-2 and TRBJ1-2, reads GAGVSQSPSNKVTEKGKDVELRCDPISGHTALYWYRQSLGQGLEFLIYFQGNSAPDKSGLPSDRFSAERTGGSVSTLTIQRTQQEDSAVYLCASSTHSYGYTFGSGTRLTVV.

The J gene is TRBJ2-4, the V gene TRBV2, with 10 bases that match TRBD2. V trimming: 1 base; J trimming: 13 bases; junction bases outside the gene matches: 10. There are 15 residues in the CDR3. Germline CDR1 SNHLY, CDR2 FYNNEI. The CDR3 DNA is TGTGCCAGCAGTGAAGAGGTAGCGGGAGGTGGTGAGCAGTACTTC. Its protein product is CASSEEVAGGGEQYF.

V usage is TRBV6-5 and J usage is TRBJ1-2; D is unclear. The CDR3 extends over 11 amino acids. Germline-derived CDR1 and CDR2 are MNHEY and SVGAGI. Trimming cost V 7 bases and J 8 bases, with 11 bases left between them. CDR3: CASTFPLGYTF. The DNA for the CDR3 is TGTGCCAGCACATTCCCTTTGGGCTACACCTTC.

The sample holds a few counts of this clonotype. The chain is built from TRBV7-2 and TRBJ2-7; D gene ambiguous. Germline V gene data show CDR1 as SGHTA and CDR2 as FQGNSA. V was shortened by 1 base and J by 0 bases, with 10 bases between the two germline ends. CDR3 size: 15 residues. CDR3 region: CASSLGSATSYEQYF. In DNA form, the CDR3 reads TGTGCCAGCAGCTTAGGGAGCGCCACCTCCTACGAGCAGTACTTC.

The chain employs TRBV20-1 and TRBJ2-7, with TRBD1 matching 7 bases. From germline, CDR1 is DFQATT and CDR2 SNEGSKA (reference sequence). Trimming at V came to 2 bases and at J to 6 bases, leaving 7 bases not matched to a gene. CDR3 length equals 13 residues. CDR3 bases: TGCAGTGCTAGAAGTACAGGGGAAGTCGAGCAGTACTTC. This encodes CSARSTGEVEQYF.

This clonotype was counted only a few times. V and J are TRBV4-3 and TRBJ2-3; no definite D call. The CDR3 covers 16 residues. With 3 bases removed from V and 0 bases from J, the gap between germline ends came to 13 bases. In germline, CDR1 is LGHNA, CDR2 YSLEER. CDR3 bases: TGCGCCAGCAGCCAGACCGGATCCGGTAGCACAGATACGCAGTATTTT. Protein sequence: CASSQTGSGSTDTQYF.

With regard to this clonotype: A much bigger clone sits one base away, suggesting this may be a read error. The gene calls are TRBV29-1 and TRBJ2-1; 8 bases fit TRBD2. The CDR3 length is 14 residues. J gave up 5 bases and V 4 bases, and 7 bases lay outside the gene matches. The germline CDR1 and CDR2 sequences are SQVTM and ANQGSEA. Here the CDR3 reads CSVVKRESNNEQFF. DNA for the CDR3: TGCAGCGTTGTTAAGCGGGAGTCCAACAATGAGCAGTTCTTC.

Comments on this clonotype: The likely explanation is a read error, given a far larger clone one base away. This rearrangement joins TRBV29-1 to TRBJ2-7, with D perhaps matching TRBD1 or TRBD2 (5 bases each). V lost 3 bases to trimming and J lost 3 bases, with 9 bases between them. The CDR3 covers 12 residues. Germline lookup yields CDR1 SQVTM and CDR2 ANQGSEA. The CDR3 DNA follows: TGCAGCGTTGAGGGACGGGGCTACGAGCAGTACTTC. The encoded protein is CSVEGRGYEQYF.

The rearrangement uses TRBV14 and TRBJ2-5; D is possibly TRBD1 or TRBD2 (5 bases each). Trimming left V 1 base short and J 3 bases short, with 12 bases between. CDR1 is SGHDN, CDR2 FVKESK, per germline. This CDR3 has 15 amino acids. CDR3 loop: CASSQVGTPEETQYF. The CDR3 coding sequence is TGTGCCAGCAGCCAAGTAGGGACGCCCGAAGAGACCCAGTACTTC.

This clonotype was detected ten times or more. This chain links TRBV7-9 with TRBJ2-7; D ambiguous. Trimming took 0 bases from V and 7 from J, leaving 10 bases between them. Germline V gene sequence: CDR1 SEHNR, CDR2 FQNEAQ (reference sequence). The CDR3 spans 13 residues. The CDR3 spells CASSLAGYNEQYF. In nucleotides, the CDR3 is TGTGCCAGCAGCTTAGCGGGGTACAATGAGCAGTACTTC. The full variable domain, its missing parts supplied by reference TRBV7-9 and TRBJ2-7, is DTGVSQNPRHKITKRGQNVTFRCDPISEHNRLYWYRQTLGQGPEFLTYFQNEAQLEKSRLLSDRFSAERPKGSFSTLEIQRTEQGDSAMYLCASSLAGYNEQYFGPGTRLTVT.

The V gene is TRBV27, the J gene TRBJ1-5; no clear D. V gave up 5 bases and J gave up 4 bases, with 12 bases separating them. This CDR3 spans 14 amino acids. CDR1 is MNHEY, CDR2 SMNVEV, per germline (reference sequence). CDR3 loop: CASSVAEANQPQHF. The CDR3 nucleotides read TGTGCCAGCAGTGTTGCGGAGGCAAATCAGCCCCAGCATTTT.

This chain joins TRBV10-3 and TRBJ2-3; 9 nucleotides agree with TRBD2. This CDR3 contains 16 residues. V shed 4 bases, J shed 1 base, and the junction held 6 bases outside the gene matches. In germline, CDR1 is ENHRY, CDR2 SYGVKD. CDR3: CAISGARLAGTDTQYF. In nucleotides, the CDR3 is TGTGCCATCAGTGGTGCTCGACTAGCGGGCACAGATACGCAGTATTTT.

This clonotype was observed a handful of times. The genes are TRBV4-1 and TRBJ2-6; D is ambiguous. Trimming pared 0 bases from V and 4 bases from J, leaving 7 bases between. The CDR3 length is 15 residues. Looked up from germline, CDR1 is MGHRA and CDR2 is YSYEKL. In DNA form, the CDR3 reads TGCGCCAGCAGCCAAGATACCGGGGGGGCCAACGTCCTGACTTTC. Translation: CASSQDTGGANVLTF.

This clonotype was counted a few times. The chain is built from TRBV11-2 and TRBJ2-7; 13 bases are a match to TRBD2. V was pared by 6 bases and J by 5 bases, with 7 bases of the junction left unmatched. Germline lookup yields CDR1 SGHAT and CDR2 FQNNGV. The CDR3 contains 15 residues. CDR3 nucleotide sequence: TGTGCCAGCAGTTTGCCGGGACTAGCGGGAAACGAGCAGTACTTC. This encodes CASSLPGLAGNEQYF.

The chain couples TRBV5-1 to TRBJ2-7, with D unclear. The germline CDR1 and CDR2 sequences are SGHRS and YFSETQ. Trimming shortened V by 3 bases and J by 0 bases, and 10 bases separated the two germline ends. CDR3 size: 14 residues. CDR3 nucleotide sequence: TGCGCCAGCAGCTCTCCAAGGAGCTCCTACGAGCAGTACTTC. Its protein is CASSSPRSSYEQYF.

V is TRBV9 and J is TRBJ2-3, with D perhaps TRBD1 (6 bases). V was pared by 1 base and J by 2 bases, with 14 bases between. CDR1 SGDLS and CDR2 YYNGEE come from the germline V gene. The CDR3 runs to 16 residues. The CDR3 nucleotides are TGTGCCAGCAGCGTAACAAGTACAGGGACCACAGATACGCAGTATTTT. Translating it yields CASSVTSTGTTDTQYF.

The chain carries TRBV12-3 or TRBV12-4 and TRBJ1-1, with no clear D. This CDR3 contains 14 residues. The V and J ends lost 2 bases and 2 bases respectively, with 9 bases between them. The CDR3 bases are TGTGCCAGCAGTTTACTGGGAAGTAACACTGAAGCTTTCTTT. Residues: CASSLLGSNTEAFF.

This chain uses TRBV29-1 with TRBJ2-7, with 10 bases fitting TRBD1. This CDR3 comprises 12 residues. Looked up from germline, CDR1 is SQVTM and CDR2 is ANQGSEA. V was pared by 6 bases and J by 6 bases, with 5 bases of the junction left unmatched. The CDR3 region has the DNA TGCAGCGTGCGGGACAGGGGCTTCGAGCAGTACTTC. Protein sequence: CSVRDRGFEQYF.